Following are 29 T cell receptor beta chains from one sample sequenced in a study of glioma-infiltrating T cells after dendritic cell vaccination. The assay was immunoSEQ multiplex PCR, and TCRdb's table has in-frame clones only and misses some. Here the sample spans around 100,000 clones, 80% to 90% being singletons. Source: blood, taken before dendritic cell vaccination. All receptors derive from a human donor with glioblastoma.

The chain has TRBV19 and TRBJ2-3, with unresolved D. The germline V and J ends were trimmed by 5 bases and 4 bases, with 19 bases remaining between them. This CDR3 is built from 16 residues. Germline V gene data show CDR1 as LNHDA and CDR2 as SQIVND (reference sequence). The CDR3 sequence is CASSLRYRVGPDTQYF. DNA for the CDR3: TGTGCCAGTAGTTTAAGATACCGGGTCGGCCCAGATACGCAGTATTTT.

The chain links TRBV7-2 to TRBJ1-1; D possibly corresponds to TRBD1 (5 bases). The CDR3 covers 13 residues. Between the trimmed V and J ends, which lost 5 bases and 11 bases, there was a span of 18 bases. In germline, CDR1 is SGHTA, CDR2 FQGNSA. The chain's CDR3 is CASSPPIRGRAFF. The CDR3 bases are TGTGCCAGCAGCCCCCCGATAAGGGGCAGGGCTTTCTTT.

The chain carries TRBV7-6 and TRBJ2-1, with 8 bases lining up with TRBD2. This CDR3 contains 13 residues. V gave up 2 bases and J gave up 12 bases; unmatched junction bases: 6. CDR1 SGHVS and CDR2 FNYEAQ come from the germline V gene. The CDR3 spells CASSLTRLALQFF. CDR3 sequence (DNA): TGTGCCAGCAGCTTAACCCGACTAGCGTTGCAGTTCTTC.

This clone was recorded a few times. The CDR3 DNA reads TGTGCCAGCAGCTTGGGAGGGCCCTACGAGCAGTACTTC. It codes for CASSLGGPYEQYF. V and J are TRBV5-8 and TRBJ2-7; a possible D gene is TRBD2 (5 bases). Deletions cut 0 bases from V and 2 bases from J, with 6 bases between. CDR1 and CDR2 (germline): SGHTS, YDEGEE. The CDR3 sequence is 13 residues long.

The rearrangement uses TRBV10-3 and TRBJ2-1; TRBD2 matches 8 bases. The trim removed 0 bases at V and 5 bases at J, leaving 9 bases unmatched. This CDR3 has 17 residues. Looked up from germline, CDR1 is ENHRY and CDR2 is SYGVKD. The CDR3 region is CAISESSLSGGDNEQFF. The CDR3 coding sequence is TGTGCCATCAGTGAGTCTTCACTTTCGGGGGGGGACAATGAGCAGTTCTTC.

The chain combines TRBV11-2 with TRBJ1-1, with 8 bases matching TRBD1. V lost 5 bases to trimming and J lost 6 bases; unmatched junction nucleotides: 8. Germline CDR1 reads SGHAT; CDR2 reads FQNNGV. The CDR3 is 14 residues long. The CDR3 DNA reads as TGTGCCAGCAGCGCCGCAGGGGGCGACGCTGAAGCTTTCTTT. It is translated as CASSAAGGDAEAFF. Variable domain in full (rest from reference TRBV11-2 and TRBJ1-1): EAGVAQSPRYKIIEKRQSVAFWCNPISGHATLYWYQQILGQGPKLLIQFQNNGVVDDSQLPKDRFSAERLKGVDSTLKIQPAKLEDSAVYLCASSAAGGDAEAFFGQGTRLTVV.

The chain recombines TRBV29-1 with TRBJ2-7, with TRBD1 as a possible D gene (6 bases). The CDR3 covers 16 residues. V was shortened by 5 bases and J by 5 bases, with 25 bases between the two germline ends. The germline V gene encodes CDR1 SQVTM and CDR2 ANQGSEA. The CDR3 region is CSVMFRTGKSWDEQYF. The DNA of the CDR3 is TGCAGCGTTATGTTCCGAACAGGGAAGAGCTGGGACGAGCAGTACTTC.

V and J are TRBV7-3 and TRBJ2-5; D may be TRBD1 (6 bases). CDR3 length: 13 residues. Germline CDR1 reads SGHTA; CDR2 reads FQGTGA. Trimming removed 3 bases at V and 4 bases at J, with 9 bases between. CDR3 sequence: CASSFTQGETQYF. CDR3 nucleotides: TGTGCCAGCAGCTTCACACAGGGAGAGACCCAGTACTTC.

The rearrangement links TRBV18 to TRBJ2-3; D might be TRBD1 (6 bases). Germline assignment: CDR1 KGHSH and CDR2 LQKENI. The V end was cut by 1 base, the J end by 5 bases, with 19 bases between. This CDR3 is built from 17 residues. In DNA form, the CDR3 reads TGTGCCAGCTCACCACGAACAATGGACAGATTGGGAGATACGCAGTATTTT. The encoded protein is CASSPRTMDRLGDTQYF.

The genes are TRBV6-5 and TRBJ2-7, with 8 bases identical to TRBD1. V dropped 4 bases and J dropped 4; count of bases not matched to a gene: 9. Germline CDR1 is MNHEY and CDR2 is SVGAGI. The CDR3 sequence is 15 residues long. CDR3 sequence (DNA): TGTGCCAGCAGTTCCAACTGGGACAGGCGGTACGAGCAGTACTTC. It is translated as CASSSNWDRRYEQYF.

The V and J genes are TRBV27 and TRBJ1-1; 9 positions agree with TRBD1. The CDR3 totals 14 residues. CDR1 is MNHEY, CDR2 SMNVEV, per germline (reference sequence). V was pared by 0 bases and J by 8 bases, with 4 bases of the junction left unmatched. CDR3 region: CASSLSPTGGEAFF. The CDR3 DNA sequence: TGTGCCAGCAGTTTATCCCCGACAGGGGGGGAAGCTTTCTTT.

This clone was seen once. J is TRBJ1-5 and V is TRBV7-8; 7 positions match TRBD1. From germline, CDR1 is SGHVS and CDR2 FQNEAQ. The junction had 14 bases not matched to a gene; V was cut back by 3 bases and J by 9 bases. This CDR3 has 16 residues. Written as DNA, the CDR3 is TGTGCCAGCAGCTTTTCCGGGACAGACGGGGGTAGGCCCCAGCATTTT. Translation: CASSFSGTDGGRPQHF.

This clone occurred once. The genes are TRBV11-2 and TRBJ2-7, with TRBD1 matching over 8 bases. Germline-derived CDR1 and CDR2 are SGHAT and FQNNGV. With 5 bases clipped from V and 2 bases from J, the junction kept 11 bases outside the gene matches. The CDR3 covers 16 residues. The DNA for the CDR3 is TGTGCCAGCAGCCCTACAATGGACAGGGCGACCTACGAGCAGTACTTC. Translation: CASSPTMDRATYEQYF.

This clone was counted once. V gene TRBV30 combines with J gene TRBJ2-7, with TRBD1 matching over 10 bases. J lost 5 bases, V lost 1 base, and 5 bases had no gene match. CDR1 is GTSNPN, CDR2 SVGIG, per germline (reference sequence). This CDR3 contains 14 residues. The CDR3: CAWSAGTGDHEQYF. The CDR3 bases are TGTGCCTGGAGTGCTGGGACAGGGGACCACGAGCAGTACTTC.

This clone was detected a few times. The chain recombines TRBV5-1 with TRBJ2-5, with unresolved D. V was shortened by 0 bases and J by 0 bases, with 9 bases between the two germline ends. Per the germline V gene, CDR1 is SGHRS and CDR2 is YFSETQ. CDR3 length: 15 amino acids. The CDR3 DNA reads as TGCGCCAGCAGCTTGGTTCCACAGTACCAAGAGACCCAGTACTTC. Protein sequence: CASSLVPQYQETQYF.

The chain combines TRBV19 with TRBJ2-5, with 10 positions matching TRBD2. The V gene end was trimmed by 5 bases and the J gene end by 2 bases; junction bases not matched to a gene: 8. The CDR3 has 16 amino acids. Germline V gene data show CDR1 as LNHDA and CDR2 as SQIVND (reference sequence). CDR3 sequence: CASSGASGGRQETQYF. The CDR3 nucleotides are TGTGCCAGTAGTGGGGCTAGCGGGGGACGGCAAGAGACCCAGTACTTC.

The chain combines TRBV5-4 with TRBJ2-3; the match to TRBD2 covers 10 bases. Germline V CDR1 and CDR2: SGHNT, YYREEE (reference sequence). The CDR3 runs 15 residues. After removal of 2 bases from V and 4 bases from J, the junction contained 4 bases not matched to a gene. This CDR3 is CASSFSGGAADTQYF. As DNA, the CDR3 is TGTGCCAGCAGCTTCAGCGGGGGGGCCGCAGATACGCAGTATTTT.

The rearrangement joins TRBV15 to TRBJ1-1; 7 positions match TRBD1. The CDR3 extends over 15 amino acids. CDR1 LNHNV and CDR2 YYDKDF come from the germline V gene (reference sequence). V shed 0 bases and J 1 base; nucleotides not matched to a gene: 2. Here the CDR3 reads CATSRDTGENTEAFF. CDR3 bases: TGTGCCACCAGCAGAGATACAGGGGAGAACACTGAAGCTTTCTTT.

For the CDR3, the DNA is TGTGCCAGCAACATTCTCGGGAGCACTGAAGCTTTCTTT. Its protein is CASNILGSTEAFF. The V and J genes are TRBV6-5 and TRBJ1-1; D is ambiguous. CDR3 size: 13 residues. The V gene's germline CDR1 is MNHEY and CDR2 SVGAGI. Trimming pared 7 bases from V and 4 bases from J, leaving 13 bases between.

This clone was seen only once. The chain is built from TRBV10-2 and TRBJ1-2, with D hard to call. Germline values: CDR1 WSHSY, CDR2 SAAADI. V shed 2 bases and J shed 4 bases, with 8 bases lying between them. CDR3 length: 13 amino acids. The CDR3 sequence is CASSENSLYGYTF. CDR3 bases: TGCGCCAGCAGTGAGAACAGTCTCTATGGCTACACCTTC.

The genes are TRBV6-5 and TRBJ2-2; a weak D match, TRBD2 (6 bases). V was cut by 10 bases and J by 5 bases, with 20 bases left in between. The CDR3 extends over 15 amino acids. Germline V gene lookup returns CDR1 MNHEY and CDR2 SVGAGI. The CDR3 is CATAREMRRTGELFF. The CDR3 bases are TGTGCCACCGCCCGGGAGATGAGGAGAACCGGGGAGCTGTTTTTT.

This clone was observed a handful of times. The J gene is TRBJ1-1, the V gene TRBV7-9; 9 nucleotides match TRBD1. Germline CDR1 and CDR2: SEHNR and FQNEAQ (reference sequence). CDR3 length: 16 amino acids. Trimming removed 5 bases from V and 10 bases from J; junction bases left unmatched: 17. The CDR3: CASSNRGRLGDRGAFF. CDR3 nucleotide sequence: TGTGCCAGCAGCAACAGGGGGCGCTTAGGGGATCGAGGAGCTTTCTTT.

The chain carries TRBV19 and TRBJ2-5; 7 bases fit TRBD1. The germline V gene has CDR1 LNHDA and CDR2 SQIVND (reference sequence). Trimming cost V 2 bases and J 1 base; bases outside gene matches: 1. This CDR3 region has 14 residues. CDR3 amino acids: CASSIQGVQETQYF. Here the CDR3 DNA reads TGTGCCAGTAGTATACAGGGGGTCCAAGAGACCCAGTACTTC.

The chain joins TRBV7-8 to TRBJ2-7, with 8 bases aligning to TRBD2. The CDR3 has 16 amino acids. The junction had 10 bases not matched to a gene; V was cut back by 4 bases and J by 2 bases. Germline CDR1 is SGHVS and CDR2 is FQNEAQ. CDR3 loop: CASSSRRGGETYEQYF. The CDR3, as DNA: TGTGCCAGCAGCTCCCGACGGGGGGGGGAGACCTACGAGCAGTACTTC.

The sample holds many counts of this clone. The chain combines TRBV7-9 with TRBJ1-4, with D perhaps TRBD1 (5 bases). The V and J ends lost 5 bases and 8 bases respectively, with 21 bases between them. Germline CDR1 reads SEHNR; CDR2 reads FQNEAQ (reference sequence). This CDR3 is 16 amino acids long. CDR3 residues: CASSTYRGIRGEKLFF. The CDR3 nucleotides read TGTGCCAGCAGCACCTATCGGGGCATTCGGGGGGAAAAACTGTTTTTT.

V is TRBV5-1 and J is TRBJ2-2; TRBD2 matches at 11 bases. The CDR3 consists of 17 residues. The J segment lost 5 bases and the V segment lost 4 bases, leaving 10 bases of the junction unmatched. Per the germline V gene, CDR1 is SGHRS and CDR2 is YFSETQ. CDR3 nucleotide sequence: TGCGCCAGCAGCGGACCACTAGCGGGGGTTGGTACCGGGGAGCTGTTTTTT. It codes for CASSGPLAGVGTGELFF.

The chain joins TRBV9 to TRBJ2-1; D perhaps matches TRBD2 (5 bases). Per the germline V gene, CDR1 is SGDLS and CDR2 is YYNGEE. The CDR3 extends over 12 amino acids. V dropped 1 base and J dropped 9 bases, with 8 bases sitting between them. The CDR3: CASSVPGFEQFF. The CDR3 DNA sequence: TGTGCCAGCAGCGTACCGGGGTTTGAGCAGTTCTTC.

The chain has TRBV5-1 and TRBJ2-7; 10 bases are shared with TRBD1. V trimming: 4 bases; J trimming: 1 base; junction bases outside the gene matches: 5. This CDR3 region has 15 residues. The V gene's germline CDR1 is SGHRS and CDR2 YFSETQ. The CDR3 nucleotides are TGCGCCAGCAGCCTGGGACAGGGGATTTCCTACGAGCAGTACTTC. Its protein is CASSLGQGISYEQYF. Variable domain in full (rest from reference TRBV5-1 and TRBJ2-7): KAGVTQTPRYLIKTRGQQVTLSCSPISGHRSVSWYQQTPGQGLQFLFEYFSETQRNKGNFPGRFSGRQFSNSRSEMNVSTLELGDSALYLCASSLGQGISYEQYFGPGTRLTVT.

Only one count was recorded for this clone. This chain's CDR3 is CAPGGAGGNQPQHF. Written as DNA, the CDR3 is TGTGCCCCCGGGGGGGCCGGTGGCAATCAGCCCCAGCATTTT. V usage is TRBV18 and J usage is TRBJ1-5, with D perhaps matching TRBD1 (6 bases). V lost 11 bases, J lost 2 bases, and 16 bases lay in between. Germline V gives CDR1 KGHSH, CDR2 LQKENI. This CDR3 is 14 amino acids long.